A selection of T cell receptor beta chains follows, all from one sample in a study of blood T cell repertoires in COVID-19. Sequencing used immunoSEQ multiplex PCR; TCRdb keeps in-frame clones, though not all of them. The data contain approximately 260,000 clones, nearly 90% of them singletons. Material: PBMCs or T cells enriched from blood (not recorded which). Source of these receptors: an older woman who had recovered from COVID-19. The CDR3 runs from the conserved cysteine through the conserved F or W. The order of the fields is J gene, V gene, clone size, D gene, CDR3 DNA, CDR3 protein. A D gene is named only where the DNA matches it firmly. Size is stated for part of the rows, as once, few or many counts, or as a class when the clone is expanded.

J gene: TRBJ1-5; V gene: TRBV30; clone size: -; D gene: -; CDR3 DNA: TGTGCCTGGAGTGTCCGGGAAAATCAGCCCCAGCATTTT; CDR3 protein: CAWSVRENQPQHF
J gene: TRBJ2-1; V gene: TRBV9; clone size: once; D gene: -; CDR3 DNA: TGTGCCAGCAGCGTAGGAGGTCCCGCCACCAATGAGCAGTTCTTC; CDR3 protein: CASSVGGPATNEQFF
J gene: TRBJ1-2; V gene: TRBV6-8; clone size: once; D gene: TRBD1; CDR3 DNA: TGTGCCAGCAGGGTATGTCCAGGGGGCTCTGCTAACTATGGCTACACCTTC; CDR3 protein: CASRVCPGGSANYGYTF
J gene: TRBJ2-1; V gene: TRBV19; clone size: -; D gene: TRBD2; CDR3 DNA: TGTGCCAGTATCGACCGCGGGGGAGGGACCTACAATGAGCAGTTCTTC; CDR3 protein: CASIDRGGGTYNEQFF
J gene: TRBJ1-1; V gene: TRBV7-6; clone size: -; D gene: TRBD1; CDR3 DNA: TGTGCCAGCAGCTCCCGACAGGGGGATAACACTGAAGCTTTCTTT; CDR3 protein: CASSSRQGDNTEAFF
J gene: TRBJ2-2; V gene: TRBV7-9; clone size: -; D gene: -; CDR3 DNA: TGTGCCAGCAGCGGCCGTCTGAACACCGGGGAGCTGTTTTTT; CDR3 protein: CASSGRLNTGELFF
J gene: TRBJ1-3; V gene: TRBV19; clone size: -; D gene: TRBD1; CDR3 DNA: TGTGCCAGTAGTGCACAGTCAGGGGGTTCTGGAAACACCATATATTTT; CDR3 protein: CASSAQSGGSGNTIYF
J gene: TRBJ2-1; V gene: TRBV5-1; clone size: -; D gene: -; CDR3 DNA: TGCGCCAGCAGCTTGGCCACAGGGTTAGTGAAGCAGTTCTTC; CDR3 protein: CASSLATGLVKQFF
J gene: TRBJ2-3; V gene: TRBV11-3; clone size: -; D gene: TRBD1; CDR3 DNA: TGTGCCAGCAGCTACGGACAGGGGACAGATACGCAGTATTTT; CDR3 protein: CASSYGQGTDTQYF
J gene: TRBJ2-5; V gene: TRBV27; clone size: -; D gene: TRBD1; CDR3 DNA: TGTGCCAGCACCCCTGGGTGGGACAGAAAAGAGACCCAGTACTTC; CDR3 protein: CASTPGWDRKETQYF
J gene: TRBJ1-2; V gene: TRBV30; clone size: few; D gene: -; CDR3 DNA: TGTGCCTGGAGGCCGGGATCAACCTATGGCTACACCTTC; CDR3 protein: CAWRPGSTYGYTF
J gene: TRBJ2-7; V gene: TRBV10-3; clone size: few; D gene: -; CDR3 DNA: TGTGCCATCACCTCAGGGGAGCGAAGCTCCTACGAGCAGTACTTC; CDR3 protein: CAITSGERSSYEQYF
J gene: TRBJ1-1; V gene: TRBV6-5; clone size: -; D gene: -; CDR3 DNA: TGTGCCAGCAGGGCTACGGGGGGCTTCACTGAAGCTTTCTTT; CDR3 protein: CASRATGGFTEAFF
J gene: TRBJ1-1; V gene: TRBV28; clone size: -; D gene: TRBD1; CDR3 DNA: TGTGCCAGCAGTTTAGGGGACGAGGGGGCGCGCACTGAAGCTTTCTTT; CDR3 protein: CASSLGDEGARTEAFF
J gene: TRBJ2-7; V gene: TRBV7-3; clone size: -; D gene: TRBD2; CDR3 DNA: TGTGCCAGCAGCTTAAGGGGTAGCGGGAGCTCCTACGAGCAGTACTTC; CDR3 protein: CASSLRGSGSSYEQYF
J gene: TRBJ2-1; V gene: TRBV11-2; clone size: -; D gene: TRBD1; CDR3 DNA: TGTGCCAGCAGCAAAGACAGGGATGAGCAGTTCTTC; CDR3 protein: CASSKDRDEQFF
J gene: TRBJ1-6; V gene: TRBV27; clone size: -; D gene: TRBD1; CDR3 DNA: TGTGCCAGCAGTTCCATCAGGGGGGCACCCCTCCACTTT; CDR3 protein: CASSSIRGAPLHF
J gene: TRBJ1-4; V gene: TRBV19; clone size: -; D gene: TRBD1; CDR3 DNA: TGTGCCAGTCGCGACAGGGGAGGAACTAATGAAAAACTGTTTTTT; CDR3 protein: CASRDRGGTNEKLFF
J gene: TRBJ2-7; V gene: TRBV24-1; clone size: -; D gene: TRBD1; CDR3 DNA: TGTGCCACCGGGACAGCGAGCTCCTACGAGCAGTACTTC; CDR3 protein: CATGTASSYEQYF
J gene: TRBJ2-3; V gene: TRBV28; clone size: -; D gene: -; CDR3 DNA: TGTGCCACTCGGGGAGGAGGGCTGACAGATACGCAGTATTTT; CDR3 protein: CATRGGGLTDTQYF
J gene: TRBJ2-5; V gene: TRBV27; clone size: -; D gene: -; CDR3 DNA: TGTGCCAGCAGTTCCGGAATCACAGGGCCGGAGACCCAGTACTTC; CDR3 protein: CASSSGITGPETQYF
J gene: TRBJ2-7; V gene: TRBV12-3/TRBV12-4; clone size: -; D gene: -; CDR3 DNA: TGTGCCAGCAGTGGAGACAGATTCTACGAGCAGTACTTC; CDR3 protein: CASSGDRFYEQYF
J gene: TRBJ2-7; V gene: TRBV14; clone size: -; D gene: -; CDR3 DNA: TGTGCCAGCAGCCCGCAGAGGTACGAGCAGTACTTC; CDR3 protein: CASSPQRYEQYF
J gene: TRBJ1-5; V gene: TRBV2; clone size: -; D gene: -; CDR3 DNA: TGTGCCAGCAGTCTCAGGGAACGGCCCCAGCATTTT; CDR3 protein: CASSLRERPQHF
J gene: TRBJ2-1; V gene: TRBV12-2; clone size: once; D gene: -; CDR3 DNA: TGTGCAAGTCGCTTAGTCCTAGCGGGAGTATGGAATGAGCAGTTCTTC; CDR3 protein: CASRLVLAGVWNEQFF
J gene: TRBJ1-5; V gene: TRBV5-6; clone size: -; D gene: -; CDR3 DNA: TGTGCCAGCAGCTTGACAGAGGGTACGGACGTCTCGCCCCAGCATTTT; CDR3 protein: CASSLTEGTDVSPQHF
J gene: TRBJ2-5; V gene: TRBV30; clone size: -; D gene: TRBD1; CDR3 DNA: TGTGCCTGGGAGGGGGCGAACCAAGAGACCCAGTACTTC; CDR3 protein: CAWEGANQETQYF
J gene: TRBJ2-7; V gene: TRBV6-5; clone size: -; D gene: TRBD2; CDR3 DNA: TGTGCCAGCGCGGCTAGCGGGGGACCCTCCTACGAGCAGTACTTC; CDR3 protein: CASAASGGPSYEQYF
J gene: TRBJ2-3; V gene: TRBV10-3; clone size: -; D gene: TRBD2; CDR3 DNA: TGTGCCATCAGCGGCCCCGGGACTAGCGGGGGGACGAAGCTCCTTACGCAGTATTTT; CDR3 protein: CAISGPGTSGGTKLLTQYF
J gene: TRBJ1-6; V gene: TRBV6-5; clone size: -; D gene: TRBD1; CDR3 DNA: TGTGCCACCAACCGTAGACAGGGCTATAATTCACCCCTCCACTTT; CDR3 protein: CATNRRQGYNSPLHF
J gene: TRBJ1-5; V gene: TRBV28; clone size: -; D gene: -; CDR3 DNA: TGTGCCAGCAGTTACCGACGGGATCAGCCCCAGCATTTT; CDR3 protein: CASSYRRDQPQHF
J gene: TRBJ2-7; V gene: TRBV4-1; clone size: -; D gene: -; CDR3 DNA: TGCGCCAGCAGCCGACAGAACGAGCAGTACTTC; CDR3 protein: CASSRQNEQYF
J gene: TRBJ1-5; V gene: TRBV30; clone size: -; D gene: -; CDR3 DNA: TGTGCCTGGAAGGGGTATAGCAATCAGCCCCAGCATTTT; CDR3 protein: CAWKGYSNQPQHF
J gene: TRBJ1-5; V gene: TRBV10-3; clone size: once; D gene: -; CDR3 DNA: TGTGCCATCAGTGAGTCGGCAGTCGGCAATCAGCCCCAGCATTTT; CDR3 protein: CAISESAVGNQPQHF
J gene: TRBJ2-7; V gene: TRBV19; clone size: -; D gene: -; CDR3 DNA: TGTGCCAGTAGTACAGCTAGCGCTTACGAGCAGTACTTC; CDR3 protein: CASSTASAYEQYF
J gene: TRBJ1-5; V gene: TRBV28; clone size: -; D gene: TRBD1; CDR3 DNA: TGTGCCAGCAGTTCCTACTGGACAGGGGATGGCAATCAGCCCCAGCATTTT; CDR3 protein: CASSSYWTGDGNQPQHF
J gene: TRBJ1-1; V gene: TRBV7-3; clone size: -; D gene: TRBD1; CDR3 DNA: TGTGCCAGCAGCTCAGGACAGGGTGGGTCTGAAGCTTTCTTT; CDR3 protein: CASSSGQGGSEAFF
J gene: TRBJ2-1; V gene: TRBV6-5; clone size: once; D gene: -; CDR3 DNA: TGTGCCAGCAGTCTGACTACAGGGTCGGTCAATGAGCAGTTCTTC; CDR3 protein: CASSLTTGSVNEQFF
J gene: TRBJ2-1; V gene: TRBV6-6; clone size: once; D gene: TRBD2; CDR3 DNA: TGTGCCAGCAGTAAAGGGACTATTAACAATGAGCAGTTCTTC; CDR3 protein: CASSKGTINNEQFF
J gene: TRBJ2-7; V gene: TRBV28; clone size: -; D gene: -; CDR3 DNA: TGTGCCAGCAGTTTTGGCGGTTACCACGAGCAGTACTTC; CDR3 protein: CASSFGGYHEQYF
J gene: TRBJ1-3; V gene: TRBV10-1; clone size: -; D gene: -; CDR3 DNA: TGCGCCAGCAGTGAGTCCACTGGAAACACCATATATTTT; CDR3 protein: CASSESTGNTIYF
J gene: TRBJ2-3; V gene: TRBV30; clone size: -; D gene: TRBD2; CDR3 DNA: TGTGCCTGGAGTCCCGGGGGGGCCGTAGATACGCAGTATTTT; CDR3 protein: CAWSPGGAVDTQYF
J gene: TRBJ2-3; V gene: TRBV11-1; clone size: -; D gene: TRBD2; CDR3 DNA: TGTGCCAGCAGCGGGACTAGCGGATTCACAGATACGCAGTATTTT; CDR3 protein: CASSGTSGFTDTQYF
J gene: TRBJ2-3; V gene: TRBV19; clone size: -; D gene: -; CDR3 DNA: TGTGCCAGTAGTACCCTGCCGCTGGCGGTGGATACGCAGTATTTT; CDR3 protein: CASSTLPLAVDTQYF